Shown below are 17 T cell receptor beta chains from a single sample sequenced in a study of CD8 T cells in Susac syndrome. Reverse transcription of roughly 0.45 to 1 ug RNA was performed with random hexamers. TCRdb recomputed calls from the immunoSEQ multiplex PCR reads with MiXCR, one row per CDR3 protein. The sample yields approximately 180,000 distinct CDR3 sequences, 91% seen once. Sequencing was done on a sample of CD4+ T cells from PBMCs. The receptors were sampled from a human donor with Susac syndrome.

The chain has TRBV3-1 and TRBJ2-6; D gene uncertain. Germline CDR1 LGHDT, CDR2 YNNKEL (reference sequence). The CDR3 length is 16 residues. V was clipped by 1 base and J by 4 bases, with 11 bases between them. CDR3 DNA: TGTGCCAGCAGCCAAGTTTACGGGTCCGGGGCCAACGTCCTGACTTTC. It is translated as CASSQVYGSGANVLTF.

The chain uses TRBV5-1 and TRBJ2-7, with 9 bases matching TRBD1. There are 16 residues in the CDR3. The germline V gene encodes CDR1 SGHRS and CDR2 YFSETQ. Unmatched junction bases numbered 9, after V lost 1 base and J lost 4 bases. CDR3 DNA: TGCGCCAGCAGCTTGAGCCGGGACAGGGCCGTTTACGAGCAGTACTTC. Amino acids: CASSLSRDRAVYEQYF.

This chain links TRBV7-9 with TRBJ2-3, with D possibly matching TRBD1 (5 bases). Germline loops: CDR1 SEHNR, CDR2 FQNEAQ (reference sequence). Trimming removed 5 bases at V and 2 bases at J, with 11 bases between. CDR3 length: 14 amino acids. The CDR3: CASSRQSFTDTQYF. In DNA, the CDR3 is TGTGCCAGCAGCCGACAGTCTTTCACAGATACGCAGTATTTT.

The V gene is TRBV2, the J gene TRBJ2-2; D is unclear. Looked up from germline, CDR1 is SNHLY and CDR2 is FYNNEI. V dropped 8 bases and J dropped 1 base, with 11 bases sitting between them. The CDR3 loop spans 14 amino acids. The CDR3 loop is CASQALRNTGELFF. In DNA, the CDR3 is TGTGCCAGCCAGGCCCTGAGGAACACCGGGGAGCTGTTTTTT. The whole variable domain, filled in from reference TRBV2 and TRBJ2-2, reads EPEVTQTPSHQVTQMGQEVILRCVPISNHLYFYWYRQILGQKVEFLVSFYNNEISEKSEIFDDQFSVERPDGSNFTLKIRSTKLEDSAMYFCASQALRNTGELFFGEGSRLTVL.

The chain has TRBV19 and TRBJ2-1, with TRBD1 matching 8 bases. The CDR3 sequence is 14 residues long. Trimming took 2 bases from V and 8 from J; bases not matched to a gene: 5. CDR1 is LNHDA and CDR2 is SQIVND in the germline V gene (reference sequence). CDR3 sequence (DNA): TGTGCCAGTAGTATAATCCAGGGGGCGGATGAGCAGTTCTTC. Translated: CASSIIQGADEQFF.

V is TRBV21-1 and J is TRBJ1-5. TRBV21-1 represents a pseudogene. The CDR3 contains 16 residues. The CDR3 here is CASSKSWRIRNQPQHF. CDR3 bases: TGTGCCAGCAGCAAAAGTTGGCGGATCCGGAATCAGCCCCAGCATTTT.

The J gene is TRBJ1-3, the V gene TRBV28, with D unclear. CDR1 is MDHEN, CDR2 SYDVKM, per germline. This CDR3 has 14 residues. The ends were cut back, 6 bases at V and 3 bases at J, with 12 bases in the middle. CDR3 protein: CASSYPSIGNTIYF. The CDR3 bases are TGTGCCAGCAGCTACCCTAGTATTGGAAACACCATATATTTT.

V usage is TRBV12-3 or TRBV12-4 and J usage is TRBJ1-2; tentative D call: TRBD1 (6 bases). V was pared by 1 base and J by 2 bases, with 23 bases between. The CDR3 runs to 19 residues. CDR3 in amino acids: CASSLEAPGTPGNNYGYTF. Written as DNA, the CDR3 is TGTGCCAGCAGTTTAGAAGCACCCGGGACACCAGGAAACAACTATGGCTACACCTTC.

The V gene is TRBV6-2 or TRBV6-3, the J gene TRBJ1-1, with D possibly being TRBD1 (6 bases). Deletions cut 6 bases from V and 5 bases from J, with 16 bases between. There are 14 residues in the CDR3. The germline V gene has CDR1 MNHEY and CDR2 SVGEGT. CDR3 coding DNA: TGTGCCAGCAGACGGCGGGGGGGCAGGACTGAAGCTTTCTTT. Its translation: CASRRRGGRTEAFF.

This clonotype was recorded a few times. V and J are TRBV6-1 and TRBJ1-1; tentatively, D is TRBD1 (5 bases). The CDR3 consists of 13 residues. Trimming stripped 6 bases from V and 3 bases from J, with 11 bases between. Germline CDR1 and CDR2: MNHNS and SASEGT. The CDR3 reads CASRERQHTEAFF. The CDR3 DNA sequence: TGTGCCAGCAGGGAACGACAGCACACTGAAGCTTTCTTT.

The chain links TRBV4-1 to TRBJ1-4; the match to TRBD1 covers 7 bases. V lost 4 bases, J lost 5 bases, and 13 bases stayed unmatched. The CDR3 spans 17 residues. Germline CDR1 reads MGHRA; CDR2 reads YSYEKL. This CDR3 reads CASSLMSTGARNEKLFF. DNA for the CDR3: TGCGCCAGCAGCCTCATGTCTACAGGGGCTAGGAATGAAAAACTGTTTTTT.

This chain links TRBV7-2 with TRBJ2-7; 10 positions match TRBD2. This CDR3 has 15 amino acids. Germline V lookup: CDR1 SGHTA, CDR2 FQGNSA. V shed 5 bases, J shed 0 bases, and the junction held 4 bases outside the gene matches. The CDR3 region has the DNA TGTGCCAGCAGCCCACTAGCGGGAAGCTCCTACGAGCAGTACTTC. Amino acids: CASSPLAGSSYEQYF.

This chain links TRBV27 with TRBJ2-1; 16 bases fit TRBD2. Trimming at V came to 8 bases and at J to 3 bases, leaving 4 bases not matched to a gene. CDR3 size: 16 residues. Germline CDR1 MNHEY, CDR2 SMNVEV (reference sequence). The CDR3 loop is CASGGTSGRDYNEQFF. The CDR3 DNA is TGTGCCAGCGGTGGGACTAGCGGGAGGGACTACAATGAGCAGTTCTTC.

The chain recombines TRBV3-1 with TRBJ1-5; a possible D gene is TRBD1 (6 bases). Per the germline V gene, CDR1 is LGHDT and CDR2 is YNNKEL (reference sequence). This CDR3 has 13 residues. With 5 bases removed from V and 11 bases from J, the gap between germline ends came to 16 bases. CDR3 coding DNA: TGTGCCAGCAGCTCCGGGGGCGCCGTGGCCCAGCATTTT. Translating it yields CASSSGGAVAQHF.

The V call is TRBV9, the J call TRBJ2-1, with TRBD2 matching 13 bases. This CDR3 is 15 amino acids long. CDR1 and CDR2 from the germline V gene are SGDLS and YYNGEE. J lost 10 bases, V lost 0 bases, and 4 bases had no gene match. DNA of the CDR3: TGTGCCAGCAGCGTAGCGCCGGGACTAGCGGGAGAGCAGTTCTTC. It translates to CASSVAPGLAGEQFF.

This chain uses TRBV9 with TRBJ2-3; 9 bases align to TRBD2. Trimming took 4 bases from V and 4 from J; bases not matched to a gene: 10. The CDR3 is 16 amino acids. Germline CDR1 SGDLS, CDR2 YYNGEE. CDR3 loop: CASSPSSGRVPDTQYF. The CDR3 DNA reads TGTGCCAGCAGCCCTAGTAGCGGGAGAGTCCCAGATACGCAGTATTTT.

The gene calls are TRBV6-4 and TRBJ1-4; TRBD1 might be the D (5 bases). Germline CDR1 and CDR2: MRHNA and SNTAGT. This CDR3 is built from 17 residues. The V gene lost 2 bases and the J gene lost 3 bases, with 16 bases spanning the gap. The CDR3 coding sequence is TGTGCCAGCAGTGACACTCCACTGACAGCTTCTAATGAAAAACTGTTTTTT. Amino acid sequence: CASSDTPLTASNEKLFF.